This T cell receptor (beta chain) was identified in a study of T cells in Graves' hyperthyroidism and ophthalmopathy. The wider study: Any treatment followed the collection of peripheral blood at initial diagnosis.

This clonotype was seen repeatedly, ten times or more. Its target is not known. The trim removed 9 bases at V and 8 bases at J, leaving 12 bases unmatched. The CDR3 is 15 amino acids. Germline V gene data show CDR1 as LNHDA and CDR2 as SQIVND (reference sequence). Amplified regions were TCR beta CDR3 sequences from RNA transcripts. An initial round of RT-PCR targeting the TCR CDR3 relied on the HTBI primer set. From the multiplex PCR reads, TCRdb called clonotypes with MiXCR, one entry per CDR3 protein. This table has 350,000 to 450,000 distinct CDR3 sequences, about 14% appearing once. The study, taken as a whole, reports: A model of 13 V-J pairs discriminated ophthalmopathy from stable hyperthyroidism. Blood samples included most of the expanded thyroid clonotypes exceeding 0.001.

Patients aged 18 to 65 had newly diagnosed hyperthyroidism that had lasted under 2 months. This chain uses TRBV19 with TRBJ2-1; TRBD2 aligns across 11 bases. Sequencing was carried out using blood. The source is a woman aged 60-70 years with Graves' hyperthyroidism. The CDR3 sequence: CARFWGTSGVYEQFF. In DNA form, the CDR3 reads TGTGCCAGATTTTGGGGGACTAGCGGTGTGTATGAGCAGTTCTTC.